This T cell receptor (beta chain) was identified in a study of cytomegalovirus exposure and HLA in healthy donors. Points from the study as a whole: Association of a missense DCLRE1C variant with TCR beta V- and J-gene trimming was reported in a later analysis. When presence/absence was analysed, sequencing depth was taken to be roughly uniform across donors. Of the V segments, some could not be distinguished, including TRBV6-2 and TRBV6-3, and were excluded.

Primers for the PCR totalled 60 Vbeta and 13 Jbeta. Profiled with immunoSEQ multiplex PCR; TCRdb holds only in-frame clones, not every one. The sample holds about 160,000 clones; approximately 80% are singletons and the top ten take 1.5% to 1.7%. On this clone itself: Its matching antigen is unknown.

This CDR3 comprises 14 residues. V was pared by 2 bases and J by 7 bases, with 12 bases between. Per germline, CDR1 SGHNT and CDR2 YYREEE (reference sequence). The clonotype comes from a woman younger than 35 in good health and CMV-seronegative. The sequenced material came from PBMCs. V and J are TRBV5-4 and TRBJ1-4, with no clear D. CDR3 coding DNA: TGTGCCAGCAGCTTCAAGATGGAGGGTGAAAAACTGTTTTTT. The encoded protein is CASSFKMEGEKLFF.